The 27 T cell receptor beta chains presented below share a single source sample, sequenced in a study of T cell clones after liver transplantation. This table comes from immunoSEQ multiplex PCR, and its TCRdb copy is limited to in-frame clones, with some not included. Here the sample spans some 75,000 clones, about 80% being singletons. Sample: CD4+ T cells from blood, taken before liver transplant. These receptor sequences come from a human donor who received a liver transplant.

This rearrangement joins TRBV28 to TRBJ1-2; weak D call: TRBD1 (5 bases). CDR1 is MDHEN, CDR2 SYDVKM, per germline. Trimming removed 5 bases at V and 5 bases at J, with 9 bases between. This CDR3 contains 12 residues. The CDR3 sequence: CASSDSEYGYTF. In nucleotides, the CDR3 is TGTGCCAGCAGTGACAGCGAATATGGCTACACCTTC.

In this sample, this clone turned up a few times. V and J are TRBV10-2 and TRBJ2-1; 8 bases line up with TRBD2. J gave up 2 bases and V 3 bases, and 3 bases lay outside the gene matches. The germline CDR1 and CDR2 sequences are WSHSY and SAAADI. There are 15 residues in the CDR3. CDR3 loop: CASSENSGTYNEQFF. As DNA, the CDR3 is TGCGCCAGCAGTGAAAATAGCGGGACCTACAATGAGCAGTTCTTC.

V gene TRBV5-1 combines with J gene TRBJ2-2; 8 positions agree with TRBD1. The CDR3 spans 18 residues. After removal of 4 bases from V and 7 bases from J, the junction contained 18 bases not matched to a gene. Germline V CDR1 and CDR2: SGHRS, YFSETQ. In nucleotides, the CDR3 is TGCGCCAGCAGCGGGTCTCAAGACAGGGGCCGGGGTCACGGGGAGCTGTTTTTT. This sequence encodes CASSGSQDRGRGHGELFF.

This chain joins TRBV5-4 and TRBJ2-3; D uncertain. The V gene lost 1 base and the J gene lost 1 base, with 4 bases spanning the gap. The length of the CDR3 is 13 residues. The germline gives CDR1 SGHNT, CDR2 YYREEE (reference sequence). The CDR3 bases are TGTGCCAGCAGCTTGCTTGGCACAGATACGCAGTATTTT. The encoded protein is CASSLLGTDTQYF.

The rearrangement uses TRBV6-5 and TRBJ2-3; weak D call: TRBD2 (6 bases). Germline-derived CDR1 and CDR2 are MNHEY and SVGAGI. The CDR3 extends over 14 amino acids. Trimming shortened V by 7 bases and J by 1 base, and 12 bases separated the two germline ends. As DNA, the CDR3 is TGTGCCAGCACCCTCGGGACTGGCACAGATACGCAGTATTTT. Translating it yields CASTLGTGTDTQYF.

V gene TRBV5-1 combines with J gene TRBJ2-7; 8 nucleotides line up with TRBD1. Germline-derived CDR1 and CDR2 are SGHRS and YFSETQ. CDR3 length: 14 residues. Unmatched junction bases numbered 4, after V lost 3 bases and J lost 2 bases. CDR3 region: CASSWRQGPYEQYF. Here the CDR3 DNA reads TGCGCCAGCAGCTGGAGACAGGGGCCCTACGAGCAGTACTTC. The entire variable domain, with the rest obtained from reference TRBV5-1 and TRBJ2-7, is as follows: KAGVTQTPRYLIKTRGQQVTLSCSPISGHRSVSWYQQTPGQGLQFLFEYFSETQRNKGNFPGRFSGRQFSNSRSEMNVSTLELGDSALYLCASSWRQGPYEQYFGPGTRLTVT.

This clone appeared a single time. The rearrangement links TRBV9 to TRBJ1-3; tentative D call: TRBD1 (6 bases). This CDR3 has 16 amino acids. The V gene's germline CDR1 is SGDLS and CDR2 YYNGEE. Trimming cost V 0 bases and J 0 bases, with 10 bases left between them. The CDR3 coding sequence is TGTGCCAGCAGCGTAGTGGGGGGCCGCTCTGGAAACACCATATATTTT. Amino acid sequence: CASSVVGGRSGNTIYF. Variable domain in full (rest from reference TRBV9 and TRBJ1-3): DSGVTQTPKHLITATGQRVTLRCSPRSGDLSVYWYQQSLDQGLQFLIQYYNGEERAKGNILERFSAQQFPDLHSELNLSSLELGDSALYFCASSVVGGRSGNTIYFGEGSWLTVV.

The V and J genes are TRBV27 and TRBJ2-3; D not resolved. Germline CDR1 is MNHEY and CDR2 is SMNVEV (reference sequence). This CDR3 region has 13 residues. The V gene lost 2 bases and the J gene lost 1 base, with 4 bases spanning the gap. The CDR3 DNA reads as TGTGCCAGCAGTTTAATGGGCACAGATACGCAGTATTTT. It codes for CASSLMGTDTQYF.

The J gene is TRBJ2-3, the V gene TRBV28; TRBD2 agrees at 8 bases. V shed 8 bases and J 3 bases; nucleotides not matched to a gene: 10. Germline V lookup: CDR1 MDHEN, CDR2 SYDVKM. There are 15 residues in the CDR3. DNA of the CDR3: TGTGCCAGCCGTCCGGGGGGGGCTAGTACAGATACGCAGTATTTT. Translation: CASRPGGASTDTQYF. The full variable domain, in which reference TRBV28 and TRBJ2-3 provide the parts outside the CDR3, is DVKVTQSSRYLVKRTGEKVFLECVQDMDHENMFWYRQDPGLGLRLIYFSYDVKMKEKGDIPEGYSVSREKKERFSLILESASTNQTSMYLCASRPGGASTDTQYFGPGTRLTVL.

The V and J genes are TRBV7-2 and TRBJ2-3; TRBD2 matches at 8 bases. The CDR3 sequence is 14 residues long. Germline CDR1 is SGHTA and CDR2 is FQGNSA. V gave up 7 bases and J gave up 4 bases; unmatched junction bases: 7. The CDR3 here is CASTPRGGPDTQYF. The CDR3, as DNA: TGTGCCAGCACCCCCCGGGGGGGGCCAGATACGCAGTATTTT.

The chain joins TRBV12-5 to TRBJ2-2; D perhaps matches TRBD2 (6 bases). Per germline, CDR1 LGHNT and CDR2 FRNRAP. Trimming cost V 6 bases and J 7 bases, with 9 bases left between them. This CDR3 comprises 12 residues. The CDR3 loop is CASGREVGELFF. The CDR3 DNA reads TGTGCTAGTGGGAGGGAGGTCGGGGAGCTGTTTTTT.

The gene calls are TRBV14 and TRBJ1-1; no reliable D call. The CDR3 runs 13 residues. Trimming left V 1 base short and J 7 bases short, with 10 bases between. Looked up from germline, CDR1 is SGHDN and CDR2 is FVKESK. The CDR3, as DNA: TGTGCCAGCAGCCAAGCCCCCAGTCTTGAAGCTTTCTTT. Translating it yields CASSQAPSLEAFF.

In its sample, this clone was seen a few times. The chain has TRBV28 and TRBJ2-7; 9 bases are shared with TRBD2. Germline CDR1 is MDHEN and CDR2 is SYDVKM. The CDR3 totals 15 residues. V lost 7 bases and J lost 0; bases outside the gene matches: 7. DNA for the CDR3: TGTGCCAGCACCCGAAGCGGGAGGCCCTCCTACGAGCAGTACTTC. Translation gives CASTRSGRPSYEQYF.

In this sample, this clone turned up once. The V gene is TRBV5-1, the J gene TRBJ2-1; D is uncertain. Germline V gives CDR1 SGHRS, CDR2 YFSETQ. The CDR3 spans 13 residues. The ends were cut back, 0 bases at V and 7 bases at J, with 8 bases in the middle. CDR3 sequence reads: CASSLVHQNEQFF. The CDR3 nucleotides are TGCGCCAGCAGCTTGGTACACCAAAATGAGCAGTTCTTC.

The genes are TRBV28 and TRBJ1-4; 7 bases are a match to TRBD1. V was clipped by 6 bases and J by 0 bases; unmatched bases: 4. Germline V lookup: CDR1 MDHEN, CDR2 SYDVKM. The CDR3 sequence is 15 residues long. The CDR3 here is CASRGQHSTNEKLFF. The DNA of the CDR3 is TGTGCCAGCAGGGGACAGCACTCAACTAATGAAAAACTGTTTTTT.

The V call is TRBV19, the J call TRBJ2-5; 8 nucleotides line up with TRBD1. Germline assignment: CDR1 LNHDA and CDR2 SQIVND (reference sequence). The CDR3 totals 14 residues. V trimming: 5 bases; J trimming: 2 bases; junction bases outside the gene matches: 4. The CDR3 nucleotides are TGTGCCAGTAGTGACAGGGGACGGCAAGAGACCCAGTACTTC. Amino acids: CASSDRGRQETQYF.

The chain recombines TRBV5-1 with TRBJ2-3, with 11 bases matching TRBD2. Per the germline V gene, CDR1 is SGHRS and CDR2 is YFSETQ. The V segment lost 4 bases and the J segment 0 bases; nucleotides outside the gene matches: 4. The CDR3 sequence is 16 residues long. The chain's CDR3 is CASSRGLAESTDTQYF. CDR3 DNA: TGCGCCAGCAGCCGGGGACTAGCGGAGAGCACAGATACGCAGTATTTT.

This clone was detected a few times. The rearrangement uses TRBV7-9 and TRBJ2-3; D is unresolved. Per the germline V gene, CDR1 is SEHNR and CDR2 is FQNEAQ (reference sequence). The CDR3 loop spans 14 amino acids. Trimming removed 3 bases at V and 2 bases at J, with 9 bases between. CDR3: CASSLQLNTDTQYF. As DNA, the CDR3 is TGTGCCAGCAGCTTGCAACTTAACACAGATACGCAGTATTTT.

J is TRBJ2-3 and V is TRBV2, with 9 bases aligning to TRBD1. The CDR3 contains 15 residues. Per germline, CDR1 SNHLY and CDR2 FYNNEI. J gave up 4 bases and V 7 bases, and 9 bases lay outside the gene matches. The CDR3 DNA sequence: TGTGCCAGCACCCCTTGGACAGGGGAGTCAGATACGCAGTATTTT. Its translation is CASTPWTGESDTQYF.

Only a few counts were recorded for this clone. The CDR3 sequence: CASSLSLYNEQFF. CDR3 bases: TGCGCCAGCAGCTTGTCCTTATACAATGAGCAGTTCTTC. The V call is TRBV5-1, the J call TRBJ2-1; no clear D. The CDR3 contains 13 residues. Looked up from germline, CDR1 is SGHRS and CDR2 is YFSETQ. V was pared by 1 base and J by 4 bases, with 6 bases between.

This clone was picked up a small number of times. This chain connects TRBV5-4 to TRBJ1-3, with D maybe TRBD1 (5 bases). Trimming removed 0 bases at V and 5 bases at J, with 9 bases between. CDR1 and CDR2 (germline): SGHNT, YYREEE (reference sequence). The CDR3 sequence is 14 residues long. The CDR3 loop is CASSLGGQRNTIYF. The DNA for the CDR3 is TGTGCCAGCAGCTTGGGGGGCCAACGAAACACCATATATTTT.

The chain recombines TRBV9 with TRBJ1-4, with 8 bases that match TRBD1. Germline values: CDR1 SGDLS, CDR2 YYNGEE. This CDR3 is built from 15 residues. Trimming removed 5 bases from V and 4 bases from J; junction bases left unmatched: 7. Here the CDR3 DNA reads TGTGCCAGCAGTCTGACCGGACAGGGTAATGAAAAACTGTTTTTT. Encoded protein: CASSLTGQGNEKLFF. The whole variable domain, remainder taken from reference TRBV9 and TRBJ1-4, is DSGVTQTPKHLITATGQRVTLRCSPRSGDLSVYWYQQSLDQGLQFLIQYYNGEERAKGNILERFSAQQFPDLHSELNLSSLELGDSALYFCASSLTGQGNEKLFFGSGTQLSVL.

Of note for this clone: One end of the junction fails to match germline, which may point to a read error. The chain couples TRBV7-7 to TRBJ2-1; D unclear. The CDR3 length is 13 residues. Germline V gives CDR1 SSHAT, CDR2 FNYEAQ (reference sequence). The CDR3 nucleotides are TGTGCTAGCAGCTTATTAGGAAGTGATGAGCAGTTCTTC. It yields the protein CASSLLGSDEQFF.

In this sample, this clone is medium-sized. The rearrangement uses TRBV7-8 and TRBJ2-7; no clear D. The germline V gene has CDR1 SGHVS and CDR2 FQNEAQ. The CDR3 sequence is 14 residues long. V was clipped by 3 bases and J by 1 base, with 10 bases between them. This CDR3 is CASSFGQVSYEQYF. CDR3 DNA: TGTGCCAGCAGCTTTGGTCAGGTATCCTACGAGCAGTACTTC. Full variable domain (remainder filled in from reference TRBV7-8 and TRBJ2-7): GAGVSQSPRYKVAKRGQDVALRCDPISGHVSLFWYQQALGQGPEFLTYFQNEAQLDKSGLPSDRFFAERPEGSVSTLKIQRTQQEDSAVYLCASSFGQVSYEQYFGPGTRLTVT.

The gene calls are TRBV6-1 and TRBJ1-2; a weak D match, TRBD1 (5 bases). V was shortened by 5 bases and J by 4 bases, with 14 bases between the two germline ends. The CDR3 runs 14 residues. Germline V gene lookup returns CDR1 MNHNS and CDR2 SASEGT. CDR3 protein: CASSPLGGTYGYTF. The CDR3 nucleotides read TGTGCCAGCAGTCCCTTGGGAGGGACCTATGGCTACACCTTC.

V gene TRBV5-4 combines with J gene TRBJ2-7, with a tentative D call TRBD1 (6 bases). V was trimmed by 0 bases and J by 6 bases, leaving 13 bases between them. This CDR3 is 14 amino acids long. Germline V gene lookup returns CDR1 SGHNT and CDR2 YYREEE (reference sequence). The CDR3 region is CASSLDRDILEQYF. DNA of the CDR3: TGTGCCAGCAGCTTGGACAGGGATATTCTCGAGCAGTACTTC. The full variable domain, completed using reference TRBV5-4 and TRBJ2-7, is ETGVTQSPTHLIKTRGQQVTLRCSSQSGHNTVSWYQQALGQGPQFIFQYYREEENGRGNFPPRFSGLQFPNYSSELNVNALELDDSALYLCASSLDRDILEQYFGPGTRLTVT.

This chain uses TRBV2 with TRBJ1-1, with D perhaps matching TRBD1 (5 bases). V lost 2 bases to trimming and J lost 4 bases, with 14 bases between them. The CDR3 runs 15 residues. The V gene's germline CDR1 is SNHLY and CDR2 FYNNEI. The CDR3 reads CASSESPGRVTEAFF. The DNA for the CDR3 is TGTGCCAGCAGTGAATCTCCAGGGAGGGTCACTGAAGCTTTCTTT.